Reported below is one T cell receptor (beta chain). TCRdb's copy holds only in-frame clones and misses some; the assay was immunoSEQ multiplex PCR. This table has over 65,000 clones, 76% appearing once. In germline, CDR1 is MDHEN, CDR2 SYDVKM. The CDR3 is made up of 12 amino acids. Trimming removed 10 bases at V and 1 base at J, with 10 bases between. The data originate from a study of memory CD4+ T cells and cytomegalovirus serostatus. About the study: Healthy Belgian adult donors included several CMV-positive and some 24 CMV-negative people.

The sort gate was single viable CD3+CD4+CD8-CD45RO+ cells for memory CD4+ T cells. CMV serostatus came from serum IgG against pp150, pp28, p38, p52. The receptor was derived from an adult in good health and CMV-seropositive. Specimen: memory CD4+ T cells from blood. J is TRBJ1-1 and V is TRBV28; D is unresolved. The CDR3 protein is CATQVGNTEAFF. DNA of the CDR3: TGTGCCACCCAGGTTGGGAACACTGAAGCTTTCTTT. The entire variable domain, with the rest obtained from reference TRBV28 and TRBJ1-1, is as follows: DVKVTQSSRYLVKRTGEKVFLECVQDMDHENMFWYRQDPGLGLRLIYFSYDVKMKEKGDIPEGYSVSREKKERFSLILESASTNQTSMYLCATQVGNTEAFFGQGTRLTVV.